These T cell receptor beta chains were read from a single sample in a study of blood T cell repertoires in COVID-19. Method: immunoSEQ multiplex PCR; TCRdb's copy keeps in-frame clones and lacks some. The table has about 150,000 clones, around four fifths seen once. The sequenced material came from peripheral blood. These receptors were taken from a woman older than 75 with COVID-19, enrolled during active disease. The conserved cysteine and the conserved F or W are not part of the CDR3 here. The size entry is marked missing in some rows and otherwise reads once, few, many or a size class.

j_gene: TRBJ2-1
v_gene: TRBV2
abundance: once
CDR3aa: ASRRAVQF

j_gene: TRBJ2-7
v_gene: TRBV5-4
abundance: NA
CDR3aa: ASSSRGQNDEQY

j_gene: TRBJ2-5
v_gene: TRBV5-1
abundance: NA
CDR3aa: ASSWTGLEETQY

j_gene: TRBJ1-3
v_gene: TRBV29-1
abundance: NA
CDR3aa: SVGQSSGNTIY

j_gene: TRBJ2-1
v_gene: TRBV6-5
abundance: NA
CDR3aa: ASNLSGRAYNEQF

j_gene: TRBJ2-2
v_gene: TRBV7-8
abundance: NA
CDR3aa: ASSSRQGIAGELF

j_gene: TRBJ1-4
v_gene: TRBV4-1
abundance: NA
CDR3aa: ASSLNSYRGGEKLF

j_gene: TRBJ2-7
v_gene: TRBV11-2
abundance: NA
CDR3aa: ASSRNRDEQY

j_gene: TRBJ2-7
v_gene: TRBV6-5
abundance: NA
CDR3aa: ASSPQTGGSYEQY

j_gene: TRBJ2-7
v_gene: TRBV5-1
abundance: NA
CDR3aa: ASRTGNYEQY

j_gene: TRBJ2-1
v_gene: TRBV5-4
abundance: NA
CDR3aa: ASSFSGTGGFWQHNEQF

j_gene: TRBJ1-1
v_gene: TRBV4-1
abundance: NA
CDR3aa: ASSQPPGTEAF

j_gene: TRBJ1-5
v_gene: TRBV19
abundance: NA
CDR3aa: ASVDRFNQPQH

j_gene: TRBJ1-1
v_gene: TRBV15
abundance: NA
CDR3aa: ATSRDAVAREAF

j_gene: TRBJ2-2
v_gene: TRBV9
abundance: NA
CDR3aa: ASSVGTSGSPGELF

j_gene: TRBJ2-3
v_gene: TRBV5-4
abundance: NA
CDR3aa: ASSSDSPLGTDTQY

j_gene: TRBJ2-1
v_gene: TRBV5-1
abundance: NA
CDR3aa: ASSIQGNKQF

j_gene: TRBJ2-1
v_gene: TRBV7-2
abundance: NA
CDR3aa: ASSLRTSGGYNEQF

j_gene: TRBJ1-1
v_gene: TRBV29-1
abundance: NA
CDR3aa: SVVTGPNTEAF

j_gene: TRBJ2-5
v_gene: TRBV11-3
abundance: NA
CDR3aa: ASSFGQQETQY

j_gene: TRBJ1-1
v_gene: TRBV5-1
abundance: NA
CDR3aa: ASRTRVANTEAF

j_gene: TRBJ1-3
v_gene: TRBV7-2
abundance: NA
CDR3aa: ASSRSSGEHTIY

j_gene: TRBJ2-3
v_gene: TRBV5-8
abundance: NA
CDR3aa: ASSPLVTSGTDTQY

j_gene: TRBJ2-7
v_gene: TRBV21-1
abundance: NA
CDR3aa: ASTKPGGQHEQY

j_gene: TRBJ2-7
v_gene: TRBV19
abundance: NA
CDR3aa: ASSTAQGANPSEQY